One sample yielded the 3 T cell receptor beta chains listed below, sequenced in a study of regulatory T cells in long-lasting Graves disease. Sample time point: persistent/refractory GD, antithyroid drugs over 5 years with positive TRAb. Generation of the TCR library employed RNA extracted from PBMCs. Sequencing libraries for TCR beta were prepared with iRepertoire HTBI primers and Arm-PCR of CDR3 regions. One entry per CDR3 protein, called by TCRdb with MiXCR from the multiplex PCR reads. Of some 430,000 distinct CDR3 sequences in the sample, 20% to 25% were seen once. The sequencing here drew on peripheral blood mononuclear cells (PBMCs), taken when the disease was refractory, from a patient treated with antithyroid drugs. Receptor source: a female donor with Graves disease.

This clonotype showed up many times. This chain links TRBV29-1 with TRBJ1-2; perhaps TRBD1 as D (6 bases). Trimming shortened V by 1 base and J by 3 bases, and 9 bases separated the two germline ends. The CDR3 spans 13 residues. Germline V gene sequence: CDR1 SQVTM, CDR2 ANQGSEA. The CDR3 DNA follows: TGCAGCGTTGAAGGGGGGCCCTACTATGGCTACACCTTC. Residues: CSVEGGPYYGYTF.

The chain carries TRBV15 and TRBJ2-7; 7 nucleotides agree with TRBD2. Losses at the gene ends were 5 bases for V and 3 bases for J; bases not matched to a gene: 13. The CDR3 consists of 16 residues. In germline, CDR1 is LNHNV, CDR2 YYDKDF (reference sequence). The CDR3 loop reads CATSPAGRAAYYEQYF. The DNA for the CDR3 is TGTGCCACCAGCCCAGCGGGGAGGGCTGCCTACTACGAGCAGTACTTC.

The table lists this clonotype with many counts. This chain uses TRBV28 with TRBJ1-5; D is undetermined. The V gene lost 6 bases and the J gene lost 5 bases, with 11 bases spanning the gap. This CDR3 region has 13 residues. Germline V gene sequence: CDR1 MDHEN, CDR2 SYDVKM. DNA for the CDR3: TGTGCCAGCAGACTAGACGGCTATCAGCCCCAGCATTTT. This translates into CASRLDGYQPQHF.